This T cell receptor (beta chain) was retrieved from a study of control samples from healthy donors and cancer patients. Clones were read by immunoSEQ multiplex PCR, and TCRdb kept only the in-frame ones, dropping some. Counted here are some 140,000 clones, approximately 92% occurring once; the ten biggest clones make up 11%. Trimming at V came to 5 bases and at J to 1 base, leaving 8 bases not matched to a gene. Germline V lookup: CDR1 MDHEN, CDR2 SYDVKM. This CDR3 has 16 residues. V is TRBV28 and J is TRBJ2-4, with 7 bases fitting TRBD1. This sequence was found in a man aged 30-40 years in good health. Material for sequencing was blood. CDR3 sequence (DNA): TGTGCCAGCAGTAAGCGCTTGACAGGGGCCAAAAACATTCAGTACTTC. It is translated as CASSKRLTGAKNIQYF.